The TCR beta chain under discussion was sequenced for a study of long-term antiretroviral therapy in people with HIV. Study observations and caveats: Whichever time point was examined, clones expanded before ART dominated the repertoire. The study found that diversity rose after ART but stayed below transplant donor controls.

Runs used v3.0 of the immunoSEQ assay and were done at survey level. The method was immunoSEQ multiplex PCR; TCRdb's version includes in-frame clones alone and lacks a portion of them. The table has about 25,000 clones, about 86% seen once; the top ten hold around 4%. Turning to this clone: Its target is not known.

Among participants with HIV, every one received treatment in the United States. The clonotype comes from a woman under 40 with HIV. The material was unsorted PBMCs, obtained 1.9 years after starting antiretroviral therapy.

The CDR3 coding sequence is TGTGCCAGCTCACCATGGTCGACGGGTGACTATGGCTACACCTTC. Translation gives CASSPWSTGDYGYTF. The gene calls are TRBV18 and TRBJ1-2; D call uncertain. Trimming removed 2 bases from V and 3 bases from J, with 13 bases in between. CDR3 length: 15 residues. Germline V gene lookup returns CDR1 KGHSH and CDR2 LQKENI. Combining the CDR3 with reference TRBV18 and TRBJ1-2 gives the whole variable domain NAGVMQNPRHLVRRRGQEARLRCSPMKGHSHVYWYRQLPEEGLKFMVYLQKENIIDESGMPKERFSAEFPKEGPSILRIQQVVRGDSAAYFCASSPWSTGDYGYTFGSGTRLTVV.